One and the same sample provided the 28 T cell receptor beta chains below, sequenced in a study of T-cell memory formation after mild COVID-19. TCRdb reanalysed the 5' RACE reads using MiXCR and keeps one entry per CDR3 protein. The profile shows around 220,000 distinct CDR3 sequences, 16% of them singletons. Sequencing input: PBMCs or a T cell subset sorted from them (not recorded which). All receptors come from a man between 18 and 35 years old who had mild COVID-19 (a few samples of this study predate the infection). Cell type and time point are not known.

The chain recombines TRBV20-1 with TRBJ2-4; TRBD1 is a possible D gene (5 bases). Per germline, CDR1 DFQATT and CDR2 SNEGSKA (reference sequence). V dropped 3 bases and J dropped 0 bases, with 12 bases sitting between them. The length of the CDR3 is 15 residues. In DNA, the CDR3 is TGCAGTGCTAGTAGACAGTTACTAGCCAAAAACATTCAGTACTTC. Its protein is CSASRQLLAKNIQYF.

CDR3 sequence reads: CASSSQGGNEKLFF. CDR3 coding DNA: TGTGCCAGCAGTTCACAGGGGGGGAATGAAAAACTGTTTTTT. This sequence joins TRBV12-3 or TRBV12-4 and TRBJ1-4, with 8 bases aligning to TRBD1. The CDR3 extends over 14 amino acids. V trimming: 4 bases; J trimming: 5 bases; junction bases outside the gene matches: 3.

The rearrangement joins TRBV5-1 to TRBJ2-5; 7 nucleotides match TRBD1. Germline CDR1 SGHRS, CDR2 YFSETQ. This CDR3 comprises 14 residues. J lost 5 bases, V lost 4 bases, and 8 bases had no gene match. Here the CDR3 DNA reads TGCGCCAGCAGCCTTCCGGGACAGCCTGAGACCCAGTACTTC. Translation: CASSLPGQPETQYF.

The chain has TRBV7-3 and TRBJ2-3; D is ambiguous. This CDR3 contains 13 residues. Germline loops: CDR1 SGHTA, CDR2 FQGTGA. The ends were cut back, 2 bases at V and 2 bases at J, with 5 bases in the middle. CDR3 in DNA: TGTGCCAGCAGCTTATTCGACACAGATACGCAGTATTTT. Amino acid sequence: CASSLFDTDTQYF.

This clonotype has a handful of counts. The chain is built from TRBV6-5 and TRBJ1-2; D unresolved. The CDR3 runs to 14 residues. With 2 bases removed from V and 1 base from J, the gap between germline ends came to 8 bases. CDR1 and CDR2 from the germline V gene are MNHEY and SVGAGI. DNA for the CDR3: TGTGCCAGCAGTTACAGTACCCTTAACTATGGCTACACCTTC. Translation: CASSYSTLNYGYTF.

The sample holds one count of this clonotype. This sequence joins TRBV2 and TRBJ1-6; D is perhaps TRBD1 (5 bases). V was shortened by 8 bases and J by 9 bases, with 14 bases between the two germline ends. CDR1 and CDR2 (germline): SNHLY, FYNNEI. The CDR3 has 13 residues. The CDR3 DNA is TGTGCCAGCGTCAGGGAAAATAGTTCACCCCTCCACTTT. Protein: CASVRENSSPLHF.

The V gene is TRBV20-1, the J gene TRBJ1-6, with no clear D. Trimming removed 5 bases at V and 0 bases at J, with 11 bases between. The CDR3 has 15 residues. CDR1 is DFQATT and CDR2 is SNEGSKA in the germline V gene (reference sequence). The CDR3 DNA reads as TGCAGTGCTCTCCGCCGGAGCTCCTATAATTCACCCCTCCACTTT. As protein: CSALRRSSYNSPLHF.

The rearrangement links TRBV11-2 to TRBJ2-5, with TRBD2 matching 15 bases. The CDR3 runs to 16 residues. In germline, CDR1 is SGHAT, CDR2 FQNNGV. The ends lost 5 bases at V and 4 bases at J; junction bases unmatched: 5. The CDR3 is CASSRTSGGAPETQYF. The CDR3, as DNA: TGTGCCAGCAGCAGGACTAGCGGGGGGGCTCCAGAGACCCAGTACTTC.

The rearrangement uses TRBV2 and TRBJ2-3; D is perhaps TRBD2 (7 bases). Germline-derived CDR1 and CDR2 are SNHLY and FYNNEI. The CDR3 is 15 amino acids. V was shortened by 7 bases and J by 1 base, with 15 bases between the two germline ends. In DNA form, the CDR3 reads TGTGCCAGCACGAGGGGGGGGCCGCGCACAGATACGCAGTATTTT. Translated: CASTRGGPRTDTQYF.

The gene calls are TRBV9 and TRBJ2-5; 8 nucleotides agree with TRBD2. Trimming at V came to 0 bases and at J to 3 bases, leaving 7 bases not matched to a gene. This CDR3 has 16 amino acids. The germline V gene encodes CDR1 SGDLS and CDR2 YYNGEE. The CDR3 sequence is CASSVVGSGGEETQYF. The CDR3 coding sequence is TGTGCCAGCAGCGTAGTGGGGAGCGGGGGTGAAGAGACCCAGTACTTC.

This chain joins TRBV5-1 and TRBJ2-7, with D perhaps matching TRBD1 or TRBD2 (7 bases each). Between the trimmed V and J ends, which lost 3 bases and 6 bases, there was a span of 16 bases. The germline CDR1 and CDR2 sequences are SGHRS and YFSETQ. This CDR3 has 14 residues. CDR3 nucleotide sequence: TGCGCCAGCAGCTCCGACCCAGGGGGGGGCGAGCAGTACTTC. This sequence encodes CASSSDPGGGEQYF. The full variable domain, in which reference TRBV5-1 and TRBJ2-7 provide the parts outside the CDR3, is KAGVTQTPRYLIKTRGQQVTLSCSPISGHRSVSWYQQTPGQGLQFLFEYFSETQRNKGNFPGRFSGRQFSNSRSEMNVSTLELGDSALYLCASSSDPGGGEQYFGPGTRLTVT.

This clonotype was found a few times. The DNA of the CDR3 is TGTGCCAGCAGCTACACCCAGGGGGCCGGATCTCAGCCCCAGCATTTT. Translated: CASSYTQGAGSQPQHF. The chain uses TRBV7-2 and TRBJ1-5; 8 positions agree with TRBD1. There are 16 residues in the CDR3. The V and J ends lost 4 bases and 6 bases, in that order; junction bases with no gene match: 11. Germline loops: CDR1 SGHTA, CDR2 FQGNSA.

V gene TRBV30 combines with J gene TRBJ1-2; weak D call: TRBD1 (5 bases). CDR3 size: 12 residues. Trimming left V 6 bases short and J 4 bases short, with 12 bases between. Germline V lookup: CDR1 GTSNPN, CDR2 SVGIG (reference sequence). The CDR3 here is CACRESSYGYTF. The CDR3 DNA reads TGTGCCTGCAGGGAAAGTTCCTATGGCTACACCTTC.

This sequence joins TRBV10-2 and TRBJ2-7, with 8 nucleotides matching TRBD1. V trimming: 8 bases; J trimming: 0 bases; junction bases outside the gene matches: 6. From germline, CDR1 is WSHSY and CDR2 SAAADI. The CDR3 totals 14 residues. The DNA of the CDR3 is TGCGCCAGCCTTGGACAGGGTAGCTCCTACGAGCAGTACTTC. Protein product: CASLGQGSSYEQYF.

This clonotype is medium-sized (0.01 to 0.1%). The chain is built from TRBV12-3 or TRBV12-4 and TRBJ2-3, with 8 bases identical to TRBD2. The ends lost 3 bases at V and 5 bases at J; junction bases unmatched: 4. The CDR3 contains 14 residues. The CDR3 here is CASSFGGAGDTQYF. CDR3 nucleotides: TGTGCCAGCAGTTTCGGGGGGGCCGGAGATACGCAGTATTTT.

This clonotype was observed many times. The chain uses TRBV5-1 and TRBJ2-5; the D is unclear. Germline CDR1 is SGHRS and CDR2 is YFSETQ. The CDR3 runs to 11 residues. The ends were cut back, 4 bases at V and 3 bases at J, with 4 bases in the middle. CDR3 region: CASSGEETQYF. As DNA, the CDR3 is TGCGCCAGCAGCGGGGAAGAGACCCAGTACTTC.

This clonotype has more than one count but fewer than ten. This chain joins TRBV5-1 and TRBJ1-2; D remains ambiguous. V dropped 5 bases and J dropped 4 bases, with 27 bases sitting between them. Germline V gives CDR1 SGHRS, CDR2 YFSETQ. There are 18 residues in the CDR3. The chain's CDR3 is CASRDLLGNNLKAYGYTF. The CDR3 DNA is TGCGCCAGCAGGGACTTATTGGGGAATAATTTGAAGGCCTATGGCTACACCTTC.

This clonotype was observed a few times. The CDR3 nucleotides are TGCGCCAGCAGCATCCTAGCGGGGGGAACAGATACGCAGTATTTT. Translation: CASSILAGGTDTQYF. The chain uses TRBV5-1 and TRBJ2-3; 11 bases match TRBD2. This CDR3 region has 15 residues. J lost 3 bases, V lost 4 bases, and 4 bases had no gene match. Germline CDR1 reads SGHRS; CDR2 reads YFSETQ.

This sequence joins TRBV9 and TRBJ1-1; D gene ambiguous. CDR1 and CDR2 (germline): SGDLS, YYNGEE. The CDR3 contains 15 residues. V lost 4 bases and J 0 bases, leaving 13 bases between the germline ends. CDR3 DNA: TGTGCCAGCAGCTCGAGAGGCAGCTTGAACACTGAAGCTTTCTTT. Its translation is CASSSRGSLNTEAFF.

V is TRBV7-2 and J is TRBJ2-7; D is ambiguous. V lost 2 bases, J lost 0 bases, and 17 bases lay in between. CDR1 is SGHTA and CDR2 is FQGNSA in the germline V gene. This CDR3 region has 17 residues. CDR3 amino acids: CASSLLGFDPRSYEQYF. The CDR3 bases are TGTGCCAGCAGCTTATTGGGTTTCGACCCCCGCTCCTACGAGCAGTACTTC.

The V and J genes are TRBV20-1 and TRBJ1-6; D call uncertain. From germline, CDR1 is DFQATT and CDR2 SNEGSKA (reference sequence). Trimming shortened V by 8 bases and J by 5 bases, and 13 bases separated the two germline ends. This CDR3 spans 13 amino acids. The CDR3 here is CSPGQPDNSPLHF. The CDR3 coding sequence is TGCAGTCCCGGCCAGCCGGATAATTCACCCCTCCACTTT.

This clonotype was counted only a few times. V and J are TRBV5-6 and TRBJ2-7; no firm D call. This CDR3 has 14 residues. V was cut by 4 bases and J by 8 bases, with 19 bases left in between. From germline, CDR1 is SGHDT and CDR2 YYEEEE. In DNA form, the CDR3 reads TGTGCCAGCAGCCCGGCGGTGGCGAGGAATCAGCAGTACTTC. Its protein product is CASSPAVARNQQYF.

This clonotype was observed a few times. CDR3 region: CASRSGGSYEQYF. The CDR3, as DNA: TGTGCCAGCAGGTCGGGAGGGTCCTACGAGCAGTACTTC. The chain uses TRBV27 and TRBJ2-7; 8 bases are a match to TRBD2. This CDR3 spans 13 amino acids. Germline CDR1 is MNHEY and CDR2 is SMNVEV (reference sequence). Trimming removed 6 bases from V and 1 base from J; junction bases left unmatched: 2.

This clonotype was detected only a few times. The V and J genes are TRBV29-1 and TRBJ2-2; no clear D gene. The CDR3 contains 14 residues. Trimming shortened V by 4 bases and J by 2 bases, and 11 bases separated the two germline ends. Germline loops: CDR1 SQVTM, CDR2 ANQGSEA. CDR3 region: CSVVLDTNTGELFF. The CDR3 nucleotides read TGCAGCGTTGTCCTCGATACAAACACCGGGGAGCTGTTTTTT.

This clonotype was observed a few times. The chain carries TRBV7-8 and TRBJ1-5, with 8 nucleotides matching TRBD1. The CDR3 is made up of 13 amino acids. V shed 5 bases and J 10 bases; nucleotides not matched to a gene: 7. The V gene's germline CDR1 is SGHVS and CDR2 FQNEAQ. The CDR3 loop reads CASSPDRGQPQHF. The CDR3 nucleotides read TGTGCCAGCAGCCCAGACAGGGGCCAACCCCAGCATTTT. The variable domain in full, with the rest retrieved from reference TRBV7-8 and TRBJ1-5, is GAGVSQSPRYKVAKRGQDVALRCDPISGHVSLFWYQQALGQGPEFLTYFQNEAQLDKSGLPSDRFFAERPEGSVSTLKIQRTQQEDSAVYLCASSPDRGQPQHFGDGTRLSIL.

The chain is built from TRBV3-1 and TRBJ2-7; D tentatively reads TRBD1 or TRBD2 (5 bases each). V was cut by 0 bases and J by 4 bases, with 16 bases left in between. Looked up from germline, CDR1 is LGHDT and CDR2 is YNNKEL (reference sequence). The CDR3 is 16 residues long. The CDR3 reads CASSQENRDPFYEQYF. As DNA, the CDR3 is TGTGCCAGCAGCCAAGAAAACCGGGACCCTTTTTACGAGCAGTACTTC.

This clonotype came up once. The CDR3 sequence is CASSPGTGRGYTF. Here the CDR3 DNA reads TGTGCCAGCAGCCCCGGGACAGGGCGAGGCTACACCTTC. The chain recombines TRBV7-3 with TRBJ1-2; 9 bases match TRBD1. With 5 bases clipped from V and 8 bases from J, the junction kept 6 bases outside the gene matches. Germline assignment: CDR1 SGHTA and CDR2 FQGTGA. CDR3 length: 13 residues.

Many counts were recorded for this clonotype. The CDR3 DNA follows: TGTGCCAGCAGTTTAGGAGGGCCCGAGACCCAGTACTTC. This codes for CASSLGGPETQYF. The V and J genes are TRBV12-3 or TRBV12-4 and TRBJ2-5; a possible D gene is TRBD2 (5 bases). This CDR3 has 13 residues. The V and J ends lost 1 base and 5 bases respectively, with 8 bases between them.